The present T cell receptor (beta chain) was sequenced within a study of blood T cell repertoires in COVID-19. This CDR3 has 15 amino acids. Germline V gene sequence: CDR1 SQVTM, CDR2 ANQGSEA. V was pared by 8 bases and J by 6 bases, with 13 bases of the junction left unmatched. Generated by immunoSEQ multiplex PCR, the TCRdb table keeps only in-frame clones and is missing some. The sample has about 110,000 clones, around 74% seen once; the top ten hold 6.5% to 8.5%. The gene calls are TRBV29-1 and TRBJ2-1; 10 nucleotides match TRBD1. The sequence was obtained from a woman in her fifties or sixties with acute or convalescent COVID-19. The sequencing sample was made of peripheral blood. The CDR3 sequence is CSIPATTGGSNEQFF. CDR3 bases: TGCAGCATCCCAGCCACGACAGGGGGCAGCAATGAGCAGTTCTTC.